The 13 T cell receptor beta chains below were found in one sample sequenced in a study of blood T cell repertoires in COVID-19. The assay was immunoSEQ multiplex PCR, and TCRdb's table has in-frame clones only and misses some. Of roughly 53,000 clones in the sample, about nine tenths were seen once. The source material was peripheral blood. Receptors were obtained from a man aged 80 or over with acute or convalescent COVID-19.

The CDR3 region has the DNA TGCGCCAGCAGCTTGTTTGGCAGGGGGAGTTACGAGCAGTACTTC. Translated: CASSLFGRGSYEQYF. This chain links TRBV5-1 with TRBJ2-7, with 7 positions matching TRBD1. Per the germline V gene, CDR1 is SGHRS and CDR2 is YFSETQ. The CDR3 length is 15 residues. V shed 1 base, J shed 4 bases, and the junction held 8 bases outside the gene matches.

V is TRBV6-5 and J is TRBJ1-3; unclear D gene. V gave up 7 bases and J gave up 0 bases, with 4 bases separating them. Germline V gene lookup returns CDR1 MNHEY and CDR2 SVGAGI. The CDR3 covers 12 residues. In DNA, the CDR3 is TGTGCCAGCATCTCCTCTGGAAACACCATATATTTT. This encodes CASISSGNTIYF.

For the CDR3, the DNA is TGTGCCACCAGCAGAGAGAGAGGGGGTTTGGATGAGCAGTTCTTC. Its translation is CATSRERGGLDEQFF. The rearrangement joins TRBV15 to TRBJ2-1; tentative D call: TRBD1 (6 bases). Germline loops: CDR1 LNHNV, CDR2 YYDKDF (reference sequence). The CDR3 is 15 amino acids. V lost 0 bases, J lost 8 bases, and 14 bases lay in between.

The chain uses TRBV13 and TRBJ1-1; 9 bases agree with TRBD1. The CDR3 runs to 19 residues. From germline, CDR1 is PRHDT and CDR2 FYEKMQ (reference sequence). Germline trimming cut 8 bases from V and 0 bases from J; bases unmatched to any gene: 19. This CDR3 reads CASSGPAPGQGMMNTEAFF. CDR3 sequence (DNA): TGTGCCAGCTCCGGGCCTGCCCCGGGACAGGGTATGATGAACACTGAAGCTTTCTTT.

V is TRBV3-1 (or the pseudogene TRBV3-2) and J is TRBJ1-3; the match to TRBD1 covers 8 bases. The germline V gene has CDR1 LGHDT and CDR2 YNNKEL (reference sequence). The length of the CDR3 is 15 residues. Trimming removed 4 bases from V and 8 bases from J; junction bases left unmatched: 10. The CDR3: CASSPGTGREHTIYF. CDR3 nucleotide sequence: TGTGCCAGCAGCCCCGGGACAGGACGAGAACACACCATATATTTT.

The chain recombines TRBV7-2 with TRBJ2-5; 8 positions match TRBD2. Germline-derived CDR1 and CDR2 are SGHTA and FQGNSA. V was clipped by 2 bases and J by 2 bases; unmatched bases: 4. The CDR3 totals 15 residues. Here the CDR3 DNA reads TGTGCCAGCAGCTTAAATAGCGGGGCTCAAGAGACCCAGTACTTC. Translated: CASSLNSGAQETQYF.

The J gene is TRBJ2-3, the V gene TRBV2; D may be TRBD2 (5 bases). The CDR3 is 17 residues long. Germline CDR1 is SNHLY and CDR2 is FYNNEI. The ends were cut back, 6 bases at V and 0 bases at J, with 19 bases in the middle. CDR3 DNA: TGTGCCAGCAGCTCCCGTCCCCTGCGGGCTAGCACAGATACGCAGTATTTT. Residues: CASSSRPLRASTDTQYF.

This clone was detected only once. The rearrangement joins TRBV2 to TRBJ2-5, with TRBD2 as a possible D gene (7 bases). The V and J ends lost 4 bases and 5 bases respectively, with 14 bases between them. This CDR3 has 14 residues. Germline-derived CDR1 and CDR2 are SNHLY and FYNNEI. CDR3 region: CASSGRGGSETQYF. CDR3 DNA sequence: TGTGCCAGCAGTGGTAGGGGGGGTTCGGAGACCCAGTACTTC.

This chain connects TRBV18 to TRBJ2-3; tentative D call: TRBD2 (6 bases). Germline V gives CDR1 KGHSH, CDR2 LQKENI. V gave up 8 bases and J gave up 0 bases, with 12 bases separating them. The CDR3 runs 14 residues. The CDR3 loop is CASLIGGSTDTQYF. DNA of the CDR3: TGTGCCAGCCTAATCGGGGGTAGCACAGATACGCAGTATTTT.

The chain couples TRBV10-3 to TRBJ1-1, with TRBD1 matching 7 bases. CDR1 is ENHRY and CDR2 is SYGVKD in the germline V gene. The CDR3 loop spans 16 amino acids. Losses at the gene ends were 0 bases for V and 1 base for J; bases not matched to a gene: 5. The CDR3 nucleotides read TGTGCCATCAGTGAGTCACAGGGGAAAGGGAACACTGAAGCTTTCTTT. It specifies CAISESQGKGNTEAFF.

The chain employs TRBV25-1 and TRBJ1-5, with TRBD1 matching over 7 bases. The CDR3 loop spans 15 amino acids. Germline CDR1 is MGHDK and CDR2 is SYGVNS. The CDR3 coding sequence is TGTGGGGCAGGGGGATTCGTTAATAGCAATCAGCCCCAGCATTTT. Residues: CGAGGFVNSNQPQHF.

The genes are TRBV20-1 and TRBJ1-2, with unresolved D. Germline CDR1 and CDR2: DFQATT and SNEGSKA (reference sequence). CDR3 length equals 11 residues. Trimming removed 2 bases from V and 8 bases from J, with 9 bases in between. CDR3 sequence reads: CSARTPGGYTF. The CDR3 region has the DNA TGCAGTGCTAGAACCCCGGGGGGCTACACCTTC.

This chain uses TRBV24-1 with TRBJ2-5, with D perhaps matching TRBD2 (5 bases). The germline V gene encodes CDR1 KGHDR and CDR2 SFDVKD. V was clipped by 3 bases and J by 0 bases, with 10 bases between them. The CDR3 sequence is 15 residues long. CDR3: CATSDIGEYQETQYF. The CDR3 DNA reads TGTGCCACCAGTGATATTGGGGAGTACCAAGAGACCCAGTACTTC.